The 22 T cell receptor beta chains reported below all come from one sample, sequenced in a study of shared clonotypes between healthy human individuals. Here immunoSEQ multiplex PCR was the method, and the copy in TCRdb shows in-frame clones only, minus some. The repertoire consists of 2 million to 3 million clones, with over 85% occurring once and the leading ten covering about 0.38%. Sequences were obtained from naive CD4+ T cells from PBMCs. The sample's subset: CD45RA+ positively selected. Receptor source: a man younger than 30 in good health. Some clones in this sample may be carry-over from other donors' samples.

The chain carries TRBV27 and TRBJ1-1; no reliable D call. The CDR3 consists of 13 residues. Germline V gene sequence: CDR1 MNHEY, CDR2 SMNVEV (reference sequence). The V and J ends lost 3 bases and 6 bases respectively, with 11 bases between them. CDR3 loop: CASSFTGSAEAFF. The CDR3 bases are TGTGCCAGCAGTTTTACCGGCAGCGCTGAAGCTTTCTTT.

Turning to this clone: Within the sample, other DNA sequences also encode this same CDR3. The chain couples TRBV6-5 to TRBJ1-2, with D unclear. Trimming cost V 0 bases and J 4 bases, with 9 bases left between them. The V gene's germline CDR1 is MNHEY and CDR2 SVGAGI. The CDR3 runs 14 residues. The CDR3 sequence: CASSYSAGVYGYTF. The CDR3 region has the DNA TGTGCCAGCAGTTACTCGGCAGGAGTCTATGGCTACACCTTC.

The chain joins TRBV5-5 to TRBJ1-3; D not resolved. The V end was cut by 4 bases, the J end by 0 bases, with 17 bases between. Germline loops: CDR1 SGHKS, CDR2 YYEKEE (reference sequence). This CDR3 has 17 amino acids. In nucleotides, the CDR3 is TGTGCCAGCAGCCCCCAAGCGGCAGTACACTCTGGAAACACCATATATTTT. Residues: CASSPQAAVHSGNTIYF.

The chain joins TRBV6-1 to TRBJ1-2; no firm D call. From germline, CDR1 is MNHNS and CDR2 SASEGT. The germline V and J ends were trimmed by 8 bases and 5 bases, with 12 bases remaining between them. The CDR3 sequence is 12 residues long. In DNA, the CDR3 is TGTGCCAGCGCGATTGGAGCTTATGGCTACACCTTC. Its translation: CASAIGAYGYTF.

The chain combines TRBV7-9 with TRBJ1-1, with D unclear. Germline values: CDR1 SEHNR, CDR2 FQNEAQ (reference sequence). This CDR3 is 15 amino acids long. Trimming took 9 bases from V and 6 from J, leaving 23 bases between them. The CDR3 is CARRHSIYTSAEAFF. The CDR3 region has the DNA TGTGCCAGACGCCACAGTATCTATACGAGCGCTGAAGCTTTCTTT.

The gene calls are TRBV5-1 and TRBJ2-4; the match to TRBD2 covers 12 bases. Trimming cost V 4 bases and J 1 base; bases outside gene matches: 15. The CDR3 spans 20 residues. CDR1 is SGHRS and CDR2 is YFSETQ in the germline V gene. Written as DNA, the CDR3 is TGCGCCAGCAGCACCCCCGGGACTAGCGGGCCCGGAGCTGCCAAAAACATTCAGTACTTC. Amino acids: CASSTPGTSGPGAAKNIQYF.

This clone was seen once. The chain couples TRBV5-4 to TRBJ1-6; D is undetermined. Trimming left V 8 bases short and J 5 bases short, with 14 bases between. The CDR3 is 14 residues long. Germline lookup yields CDR1 SGHNT and CDR2 YYREEE (reference sequence). CDR3 bases: TGTGCCAGTTCCGGGCAAAACAATAATTCACCCCTCCACTTT. The encoded protein is CASSGQNNNSPLHF.

On this clone: Other DNA sequences in this specimen translate into the identical CDR3. The gene calls are TRBV2 and TRBJ2-5; D might be TRBD2 (5 bases). CDR1 is SNHLY and CDR2 is FYNNEI in the germline V gene. V was trimmed by 0 bases and J by 5 bases, leaving 13 bases between them. This CDR3 region has 15 residues. CDR3 in DNA: TGTGCCAGCAGTGAAGCGCTCGGCGGGTCGGAGACCCAGTACTTC. Translation gives CASSEALGGSETQYF.

CDR3 sequence: CASSYSDRRTGELFF. The CDR3 DNA sequence: TGTGCCAGCAGTTACTCCGACAGGAGGACCGGGGAGCTGTTTTTT. This chain connects TRBV6-5 to TRBJ2-2, with a tentative D call TRBD1 (6 bases). CDR3 length: 15 residues. Trimming left V 0 bases short and J 5 bases short, with 10 bases between. The germline CDR1 and CDR2 sequences are MNHEY and SVGAGI.

V gene TRBV4-3 combines with J gene TRBJ1-2; 10 bases are shared with TRBD1. The CDR3 extends over 16 amino acids. Germline V CDR1 and CDR2: LGHNA, YSLEER. V dropped 0 bases and J dropped 7; count of bases not matched to a gene: 8. CDR3 loop: CASSQEARQGAGGYTF. The CDR3 coding sequence is TGCGCCAGCAGCCAAGAGGCCAGACAGGGGGCTGGTGGCTACACCTTC.

This chain links TRBV28 with TRBJ1-3; possible D gene TRBD1, 5 bases. Looked up from germline, CDR1 is MDHEN and CDR2 is SYDVKM. V was clipped by 3 bases and J by 2 bases, with 8 bases between them. The CDR3 loop spans 14 amino acids. This CDR3 is CASSFSGTGNTIYF. CDR3 nucleotide sequence: TGTGCCAGCAGTTTTTCAGGGACTGGAAACACCATATATTTT.

V usage is TRBV14 and J usage is TRBJ1-1; 9 bases are a match to TRBD1. The germline gives CDR1 SGHDN, CDR2 FVKESK. V dropped 4 bases and J dropped 0; count of bases not matched to a gene: 3. The CDR3 consists of 15 residues. The CDR3 nucleotides read TGTGCCAGCAGCCGAGGACAGGGGTTGAACACTGAAGCTTTCTTT. Protein: CASSRGQGLNTEAFF.

The DNA for the CDR3 is TGCGCCAGCAGTGAGTCTGGGAGGGCGAACGAGCAGTACTTC. This gives the protein CASSESGRANEQYF. V gene TRBV10-1 combines with J gene TRBJ2-7; 7 nucleotides line up with TRBD2. CDR1 WNHNN and CDR2 SYGVQD come from the germline V gene (reference sequence). The J segment lost 5 bases and the V segment lost 0 bases, leaving 4 bases of the junction unmatched. This CDR3 is built from 14 residues.

This chain links TRBV27 with TRBJ2-1; D tentatively fits TRBD1 or TRBD2 (5 bases each). CDR1 and CDR2 (germline): MNHEY, SMNVEV (reference sequence). CDR3 length equals 16 residues. Trimming took 4 bases from V and 10 from J, leaving 23 bases between them. CDR3 residues: CASSWGKGETSGEQFF. The CDR3 bases are TGTGCCAGCAGTTGGGGGAAGGGCGAGACTTCGGGGGAGCAGTTCTTC.

The chain has TRBV5-1 and TRBJ1-2, with D unclear. V lost 0 bases to trimming and J lost 8 bases, with 8 bases between them. The CDR3 spans 12 residues. Germline CDR1 and CDR2: SGHRS and YFSETQ. The CDR3 loop is CASSLGSQGYTF. CDR3 sequence (DNA): TGCGCCAGCAGCTTGGGTTCCCAAGGCTACACCTTC.

With regard to this clone: Different DNA sequences within this sample yield the same CDR3. V and J are TRBV7-3 and TRBJ2-5; D uncertain. Germline CDR1 SGHTA, CDR2 FQGTGA. The CDR3 covers 13 residues. V was pared by 5 bases and J by 2 bases, with 9 bases between. The CDR3 DNA reads TGTGCCAGCAGCCGCGACCGGCAAGAGACCCAGTACTTC. This translates into CASSRDRQETQYF.

This chain connects TRBV7-2 to TRBJ2-5, with TRBD1 as a possible D gene (5 bases). Per the germline V gene, CDR1 is SGHTA and CDR2 is FQGNSA. V lost 0 bases and J 10 bases, leaving 12 bases between the germline ends. This CDR3 region has 13 residues. CDR3: CASSLAGPEDQYF. CDR3 in DNA: TGTGCCAGCAGCTTAGCGGGGCCAGAGGACCAGTACTTC.

The count of this clone is one. The chain combines TRBV28 with TRBJ2-7; 10 bases are a match to TRBD2. Germline V gene data show CDR1 as MDHEN and CDR2 as SYDVKM. The CDR3 totals 17 residues. After removal of 1 base from V and 2 bases from J, the junction contained 8 bases not matched to a gene. In DNA, the CDR3 is TGTGCCAGCAGTTTATTGCCGGGAGCGGGAGGGCCCTACGAGCAGTACTTC. This encodes CASSLLPGAGGPYEQYF.

This sequence joins TRBV5-1 and TRBJ2-3; 13 bases align to TRBD2. V lost 4 bases, J lost 10 bases, and 12 bases stayed unmatched. Germline V gives CDR1 SGHRS, CDR2 YFSETQ. The CDR3 spans 16 residues. The CDR3 DNA reads TGCGCCAGCAGCCCCTGGACTAGCGGGAGTGAGGGTCCGCAGTATTTT. This translates into CASSPWTSGSEGPQYF.

This clone was seen just once. CDR3 nucleotide sequence: TGCGCCAGCAGCTCTTTCCCGGGACAGGGGGCCGTCGGGGAGCTGTTTTTT. It is translated as CASSSFPGQGAVGELFF. The chain combines TRBV5-1 with TRBJ2-2; 12 bases are shared with TRBD1. Germline CDR1 reads SGHRS; CDR2 reads YFSETQ. The CDR3 contains 17 residues. J lost 7 bases, V lost 3 bases, and 10 bases had no gene match.

This chain links TRBV7-8 with TRBJ2-5; D may match TRBD1 or TRBD2 (5 bases each). V lost 0 bases and J lost 2, with 7 bases in between. This CDR3 is 14 amino acids long. Germline V gene lookup returns CDR1 SGHVS and CDR2 FQNEAQ. CDR3 in DNA: TGTGCCAGCAGCTTAGCGTGGGGGCAAGAGACCCAGTACTTC. It yields the protein CASSLAWGQETQYF. Full variable domain (missing parts from reference TRBV7-8 and TRBJ2-5): GAGVSQSPRYKVAKRGQDVALRCDPISGHVSLFWYQQALGQGPEFLTYFQNEAQLDKSGLPSDRFFAERPEGSVSTLKIQRTQQEDSAVYLCASSLAWGQETQYFGPGTRLLVL.

This CDR3 reads CASSSTGEVGGYTF. As DNA, the CDR3 is TGTGCCAGCAGTTCGACAGGGGAAGTAGGAGGCTACACCTTC. V is TRBV28 and J is TRBJ1-2; TRBD1 aligns across 8 bases. The CDR3 extends over 14 amino acids. Trimming removed 4 bases from V and 8 bases from J; junction bases left unmatched: 9. Germline V CDR1 and CDR2: MDHEN, SYDVKM.